The rows below give T cell receptor beta chains drawn from one sample of a study of T-cell memory formation after mild COVID-19. TCRdb re-called the 5' RACE reads with MiXCR, one entry per CDR3 protein. This repertoire shows around 320,000 distinct CDR3 sequences, around 27% found once; its top ten account for about 14%. The sample comprised PBMCs or a T cell subset sorted from them (not recorded which). The receptors derive from an adult woman who had mild COVID-19 (a few samples of this study predate the infection). Cell type and time point are not known. CDR3s include the opening cysteine and the closing phenylalanine or tryptophan. A D gene is named only where the DNA matches it firmly. The size field is filled for only some rows; it gives once, few, many or a size class.

V: TRBV6-5; J: TRBJ2-7; length: 13; D: NA; size: NA; CDR3: CASKLDSSYEQYF; DNA: TGTGCCAGCAAACTCGACAGCTCCTACGAGCAGTACTTC
V: TRBV6-5; J: TRBJ2-7; length: 17; D: TRBD1; size: NA; CDR3: CASSSRLTGTGAYEQYF; DNA: TGTGCCAGCAGTTCTCGTCTGACCGGGACAGGGGCCTACGAGCAGTACTTC
V: TRBV20-1; J: TRBJ1-6; length: 16; D: NA; size: few; CDR3: CSARGTGRGGYSPLHF; DNA: TGCAGTGCTAGAGGCACGGGACGGGGAGGATACTCACCCCTCCACTTT
V: TRBV11-2; J: TRBJ2-1; length: 18; D: NA; size: NA; CDR3: CASSLGVAGSSPYNEQFF; DNA: TGTGCCAGCAGCTTAGGCGTCGCCGGGAGCAGTCCCTACAATGAGCAGTTCTTC
V: TRBV20-1; J: TRBJ2-7; length: 14; D: NA; size: few; CDR3: CSARDRRDPYEQYF; DNA: TGCAGTGCTAGAGATCGAAGGGACCCCTACGAGCAGTACTTC
V: TRBV5-5; J: TRBJ1-1; length: 15; D: TRBD1; size: few; CDR3: CASSRLGTGGTGAFF; DNA: TGTGCCAGCAGCCGACTCGGGACAGGAGGGACAGGAGCTTTCTTT
V: TRBV11-1; J: TRBJ2-7; length: 15; D: TRBD1; size: few; CDR3: CASSLARQGLYEQYF; DNA: TGTGCCAGCAGCTTAGCCCGACAGGGTCTCTACGAGCAGTACTTC
V: TRBV7-2; J: TRBJ2-7; length: 11; D: NA; size: few; CDR3: CASSLGLEQYF; DNA: TGTGCCAGCAGCTTAGGGCTAGAGCAGTACTTC
V: TRBV5-1; J: TRBJ2-2; length: 16; D: TRBD2; size: few; CDR3: CASSPPGRRATGELFF; DNA: TGCGCCAGCAGCCCCCCCGGGAGGAGGGCCACCGGGGAGCTGTTTTTT
V: TRBV12-3/TRBV12-4; J: TRBJ2-3; length: 17; D: NA; size: many; CDR3: CASSTPLGVGSTDTQYF; DNA: TGTGCCAGCAGTACCCCCCTTGGGGTTGGGAGCACAGATACGCAGTATTTT
V: TRBV10-1; J: TRBJ1-6; length: 15; D: NA; size: NA; CDR3: CASKQGFPSDSPLHF; DNA: TGCGCCAGCAAGCAGGGTTTTCCGTCTGATTCACCCCTCCACTTT
V: TRBV20-1; J: TRBJ1-6; length: 16; D: NA; size: NA; CDR3: CSARAVVRGYNSPLHF; DNA: TGCAGTGCTAGAGCCGTTGTTAGGGGTTATAATTCACCCCTCCACTTT
V: TRBV2; J: TRBJ2-1; length: 17; D: NA; size: few; CDR3: CASSRELAPNSYNEQFF; DNA: TGTGCCAGCAGTCGAGAACTAGCTCCTAACTCCTACAATGAGCAGTTCTTC
V: TRBV28; J: TRBJ2-7; length: 15; D: NA; size: NA; CDR3: CASSIPGTGQYEQYF; DNA: TGTGCCAGCAGTATTCCGGGGACGGGTCAATACGAGCAGTACTTC
V: TRBV5-1; J: TRBJ1-1; length: 15; D: NA; size: NA; CDR3: CASSFNSFANTEAFF; DNA: TGCGCCAGCAGCTTTAACTCATTTGCGAACACTGAAGCTTTCTTT
V: TRBV24-1; J: TRBJ2-7; length: 15; D: NA; size: few; CDR3: CATSDSKDFLAEQHF; DNA: TGTGCCACCAGTGATTCGAAGGACTTCCTCGCCGAGCAGCACTTC
V: TRBV12-3/TRBV12-4; J: TRBJ2-2; length: 13; D: NA; size: few; CDR3: CASSLQQGGWLFF; DNA: TGTGCCAGCAGTTTGCAACAGGGCGGGTGGCTGTTTTTT
V: TRBV5-1; J: TRBJ2-5; length: 14; D: NA; size: NA; CDR3: CASSLRGLQETQYF; DNA: TGCGCCAGCAGCTTACGGGGCCTGCAAGAGACCCAGTACTTC
V: TRBV15; J: TRBJ1-1; length: 16; D: NA; size: few; CDR3: CATRAMRGSGGIEAFF; DNA: TGTGCCACCAGAGCCATGCGGGGGAGCGGGGGCATTGAAGCTTTCTTT
V: TRBV12-3/TRBV12-4; J: TRBJ2-1; length: 15; D: NA; size: NA; CDR3: CASSVYGPDDNEQFF; DNA: TGTGCCAGCAGTGTGTACGGCCCAGACGACAATGAGCAGTTCTTC
V: TRBV12-3/TRBV12-4; J: TRBJ2-5; length: 12; D: NA; size: NA; CDR3: CASSDHRETQYF; DNA: TGTGCCAGCAGTGACCATCGGGAGACCCAGTACTTC
V: TRBV24-1; J: TRBJ2-5; length: 15; D: TRBD1; size: NA; CDR3: CATSGLQGALETQYF; DNA: TGTGCCACCAGTGGATTACAGGGGGCATTGGAGACCCAGTACTTC
V: TRBV24-1; J: TRBJ2-7; length: 16; D: TRBD1; size: NA; CDR3: CATSDRDRGGSYEQYF; DNA: TGTGCCACCAGTGACCGAGACAGGGGAGGTTCCTACGAGCAGTACTTC
V: TRBV7-9; J: TRBJ2-1; length: 11; D: NA; size: many; CDR3: CASSLEYEQFF; DNA: TGTGCCAGCAGCTTAGAATATGAGCAGTTCTTC
V: TRBV20-1; J: TRBJ1-4; length: 14; D: NA; size: few; CDR3: CSAREAGKNEKLFF; DNA: TGCAGTGCTAGAGAGGCAGGCAAAAATGAAAAACTGTTTTTT
V: TRBV6-6; J: TRBJ2-1; length: 15; D: NA; size: many; CDR3: CASSYEWSSYNEQFF; DNA: TGTGCCAGCAGTTACGAATGGAGCTCCTACAATGAGCAGTTCTTC
V: TRBV5-6; J: TRBJ1-5; length: 17; D: NA; size: NA; CDR3: CASSRYPGLGYNQPQHF; DNA: TGTGCCAGCAGCCGGTACCCAGGGTTGGGGTACAATCAGCCCCAGCATTTT
V: TRBV28; J: TRBJ2-1; length: 15; D: TRBD2; size: few; CDR3: CASSSGLAMNNEQFF; DNA: TGTGCCAGCAGTTCGGGACTAGCGATGAACAATGAGCAGTTCTTC
V: TRBV12-3/TRBV12-4; J: TRBJ2-7; length: 13; D: NA; size: few; CDR3: CASSPTGFGEQYF; DNA: TGTGCCAGCAGCCCCACAGGGTTCGGGGAGCAGTACTTC
V: TRBV3-1; J: TRBJ2-7; length: 13; D: NA; size: NA; CDR3: CASSQDVSREQYF; DNA: TGTGCCAGCAGCCAAGATGTGTCCCGCGAGCAGTACTTC
V: TRBV27; J: TRBJ2-7; length: 14; D: TRBD1; size: few; CDR3: CASSLRDRSYEQYF; DNA: TGTGCCAGCAGTTTGAGGGACAGGTCCTACGAGCAGTACTTC
V: TRBV2; J: TRBJ2-5; length: 13; D: NA; size: few; CDR3: CASRAGFKETQYF; DNA: TGTGCCAGCAGGGCGGGGTTCAAAGAGACCCAGTACTTC
V: TRBV27; J: TRBJ1-2; length: 13; D: NA; size: few; CDR3: CASSFSTNYGYTF; DNA: TGTGCCAGCAGTTTTTCTACTAACTATGGCTACACCTTC
V: TRBV27; J: TRBJ2-1; length: 15; D: TRBD2; size: many; CDR3: CASTPGLAGVYEQFF; DNA: TGTGCCAGCACCCCAGGACTAGCGGGAGTGTATGAGCAGTTCTTC
V: TRBV5-4; J: TRBJ2-6; length: 16; D: NA; size: once; CDR3: CASSRLGVPGANVLTF; DNA: TGTGCCAGCAGCCGCTTAGGGGTTCCTGGGGCCAACGTCCTGACTTTC
V: TRBV11-2; J: TRBJ2-1; length: 15; D: TRBD1; size: NA; CDR3: CASSIGTGVYNEQFF; DNA: TGTGCCAGCAGCATAGGGACAGGAGTTTACAATGAGCAGTTCTTC
V: TRBV10-3; J: TRBJ1-2; length: 14; D: TRBD1; size: NA; CDR3: CAISAGTGEGGYTF; DNA: TGTGCCATCAGTGCGGGGACAGGGGAAGGTGGCTACACCTTC
V: TRBV10-3; J: TRBJ2-1; length: 11; D: NA; size: NA; CDR3: CAISEGDEQFF; DNA: TGTGCCATCAGTGAGGGGGATGAGCAGTTCTTC
V: TRBV4-3; J: TRBJ1-1; length: 14; D: TRBD1; size: few; CDR3: CASSQDRTGLEAFF; DNA: TGCGCCAGCAGCCAAGATCGGACAGGGTTAGAAGCTTTCTTT
V: TRBV18; J: TRBJ1-4; length: 14; D: NA; size: NA; CDR3: CASSSGIGGEKLFF; DNA: TGTGCCAGCTCATCAGGGATCGGAGGGGAAAAACTGTTTTTT
V: TRBV30; J: TRBJ2-2; length: 14; D: TRBD1; size: NA; CDR3: CAWNHRGLTGELFF; DNA: TGTGCCTGGAACCACAGGGGGCTCACCGGGGAGCTGTTTTTT
V: TRBV4-1; J: TRBJ2-5; length: 16; D: TRBD2; size: few; CDR3: CASSQASGGALETQYF; DNA: TGCGCCAGCAGCCAGGCTAGCGGGGGGGCTTTGGAGACCCAGTACTTC
V: TRBV20-1; J: TRBJ1-1; length: 12; D: NA; size: NA; CDR3: CSAGRILPEAFF; DNA: TGCAGTGCTGGGCGGATCTTACCTGAAGCTTTCTTT
V: TRBV7-6; J: TRBJ2-1; length: 16; D: NA; size: NA; CDR3: CASSLSWAGVGDEQFF; DNA: TGTGCCAGCAGCTTATCATGGGCGGGCGTAGGAGATGAGCAGTTCTTC
V: TRBV7-3; J: TRBJ2-2; length: 14; D: NA; size: NA; CDR3: CASSLSLFPGELFF; DNA: TGTGCCAGCAGCTTAAGTCTGTTTCCCGGGGAGCTGTTTTTT
V: TRBV6-1; J: TRBJ1-2; length: 14; D: TRBD1; size: NA; CDR3: CASTLDRVHYGYTF; DNA: TGTGCCAGCACCCTCGACAGGGTACACTATGGCTACACCTTC
V: TRBV24-1; J: TRBJ2-2; length: 16; D: TRBD1; size: NA; CDR3: CATSFPGQGGTGELFF; DNA: TGTGCCACCAGTTTTCCGGGACAGGGGGGCACCGGGGAGCTGTTTTTT
V: TRBV11-2; J: TRBJ2-7; length: 14; D: TRBD2; size: NA; CDR3: CASSAGLAGNEQYF; DNA: TGTGCCAGCAGCGCCGGACTAGCGGGGAACGAGCAGTACTTC
V: TRBV6-5; J: TRBJ1-1; length: 17; D: NA; size: NA; CDR3: CASSLGPGPYMNTEAFF; DNA: TGTGCCAGCAGTCTTGGACCGGGCCCCTATATGAACACTGAAGCTTTCTTT
V: TRBV20-1; J: TRBJ2-5; length: 9; D: NA; size: many; CDR3: CSAGETQYF; DNA: TGCAGTGCTGGGGAGACCCAGTACTTC
V: TRBV14; J: TRBJ2-5; length: 20; D: TRBD2; size: NA; CDR3: CASSQDHSITSGGPGETQYF; DNA: TGTGCCAGCAGCCAAGATCATAGTATTACTAGCGGGGGCCCCGGGGAGACCCAGTACTTC
V: TRBV7-9; J: TRBJ2-1; length: 15; D: NA; size: NA; CDR3: CASSSRESSYNEQFF; DNA: TGTGCCAGCAGCTCCAGGGAAAGCTCCTACAATGAGCAGTTCTTC